The 25 T cell receptor beta chains below all came from one sample that was sequenced in a study of ipilimumab plus nivolumab after autologous stem cell transplantation. TCRdb's table, derived via immunoSEQ multiplex PCR, lists solely in-frame clones and lacks some. The sample lists 4,500 to 6,000 clones, around 71% occurring once. This specimen was PBMCs, taken in a trial of ipilimumab plus nivolumab as post-transplant consolidation. Every receptor here comes from a male donor with multiple myeloma.

The V call is TRBV21-1, the J call TRBJ2-7. TRBV21-1 is shown as a pseudogene. This CDR3 has 17 residues. The CDR3 here is CASSKEGVGVLSYEQYF. The CDR3 nucleotides read TGTGCCAGCAGCAAAGAAGGGGTGGGGGTTCTCTCCTACGAGCAGTACTTC.

The rearrangement links TRBV21-1 to TRBJ2-7. TRBV21-1 is assigned pseudogene status. This CDR3 spans 16 amino acids. DNA of the CDR3: TGTGCCAGCAGCAAAGCAAGGGGACCAGTTGCGTACGAGCAGTACTTC. This encodes CASSKARGPVAYEQYF.

Within the sample, this clone is medium-sized (0.01 to 0.1%). In the same sample, other DNA sequences code for this CDR3. The chain combines TRBV5-6 with TRBJ1-2, with D uncertain. Trimming removed 1 base at V and 5 bases at J, with 9 bases between. The CDR3 sequence is 13 residues long. Germline V gives CDR1 SGHDT, CDR2 YYEEEE. The CDR3 DNA is TGTGCCAGCAGCTTGAGAGGTTTTTATGGCTACACCTTC. Translation: CASSLRGFYGYTF.

The gene calls are TRBV7-2 and TRBJ2-7, with a possible D match to TRBD1 (6 bases). Germline assignment: CDR1 SGHTA and CDR2 FQGNSA. The CDR3 is made up of 13 amino acids. Between the trimmed V and J ends, which lost 6 bases and 0 bases, there was a span of 9 bases. Here the CDR3 reads CASRTDSSYEQYF. The CDR3 coding sequence is TGTGCCAGCAGGACGGACAGCTCCTACGAGCAGTACTTC. Full variable domain (outside the CDR3, taken from reference TRBV7-2 and TRBJ2-7): GAGVSQSPSNKVTEKGKDVELRCDPISGHTALYWYRQSLGQGLEFLIYFQGNSAPDKSGLPSDRFSAERTGGSVSTLTIQRTQQEDSAVYLCASRTDSSYEQYFGPGTRLTVT.

V is TRBV6-6 and J is TRBJ1-3, with 9 bases lining up with TRBD1. The germline V gene encodes CDR1 MNHNY and CDR2 SVGAGI (reference sequence). The CDR3 spans 16 residues. J lost 3 bases, V lost 5 bases, and 8 bases had no gene match. The DNA for the CDR3 is TGTGCCAGCAGTCAAAGACAGGGGGTCGGTGGAAACACCATATATTTT. It codes for CASSQRQGVGGNTIYF.

The CDR3 coding sequence is TGTGCCATCAGATCCGGGACAGGGGTGATTGGCAACGAGCAGTACTTC. The encoded protein is CAIRSGTGVIGNEQYF. The rearrangement links TRBV10-3 to TRBJ2-7, with 10 bases fitting TRBD1. J lost 5 bases, V lost 6 bases, and 13 bases had no gene match. Per germline, CDR1 ENHRY and CDR2 SYGVKD. The CDR3 extends over 16 amino acids.

This clone is medium-sized. V is TRBV6-6 and J is TRBJ1-1, with D possibly being TRBD1 (5 bases). The CDR3 is 14 amino acids. V was trimmed by 5 bases and J by 3 bases, leaving 13 bases between them. Germline V gene data show CDR1 as MNHNY and CDR2 as SVGAGI (reference sequence). The CDR3 loop is CASSNTPTDTEAFF. In DNA form, the CDR3 reads TGTGCCAGCAGTAACACCCCGACAGACACTGAAGCTTTCTTT.

This clone was recorded a few times. The chain employs TRBV10-3 and TRBJ2-3; 9 nucleotides align to TRBD2. V was clipped by 1 base and J by 4 bases; unmatched bases: 6. Germline-derived CDR1 and CDR2 are ENHRY and SYGVKD. The CDR3 covers 16 residues. CDR3 sequence: CAISELAGGPPDTQYF. The CDR3 DNA follows: TGTGCCATCAGTGAGTTGGCGGGGGGGCCTCCAGATACGCAGTATTTT.

The V and J genes are TRBV5-4 and TRBJ2-7; D might be TRBD1 (6 bases). The CDR3 runs to 15 residues. V lost 0 bases to trimming and J lost 3 bases, with 13 bases between them. Germline loops: CDR1 SGHNT, CDR2 YYREEE (reference sequence). The CDR3 DNA follows: TGTGCCAGCAGCTTGGCTCCAGGGGCAGGCTACGAGCAGTACTTC. Amino acids: CASSLAPGAGYEQYF.

The chain couples TRBV5-5 to TRBJ2-2, with a tentative D call TRBD2 (6 bases). The germline V gene encodes CDR1 SGHKS and CDR2 YYEKEE (reference sequence). Trimming shortened V by 2 bases and J by 5 bases, and 10 bases separated the two germline ends. This CDR3 spans 14 amino acids. The CDR3 protein is CASSLVGGTGELFF. CDR3 bases: TGTGCCAGCAGCTTAGTCGGGGGTACCGGGGAGCTGTTTTTT.

The rearrangement joins TRBV5-5 to TRBJ1-5; unclear D gene. Germline V gene sequence: CDR1 SGHKS, CDR2 YYEKEE (reference sequence). The germline V and J ends were trimmed by 5 bases and 1 base, with 16 bases remaining between them. This CDR3 spans 16 amino acids. In nucleotides, the CDR3 is TGTGCCAGCAGTCCTCCGATGACGGGGAGCAATCAGCCCCAGCATTTT. This codes for CASSPPMTGSNQPQHF.

The J gene is TRBJ1-1, the V gene TRBV7-8; the D gene is possibly TRBD1 (6 bases). The V and J ends lost 7 bases and 3 bases respectively, with 21 bases between them. Germline CDR1 is SGHVS and CDR2 is FQNEAQ. The CDR3 extends over 16 amino acids. The CDR3 region is CASNPTGATDYTEAFF. Written as DNA, the CDR3 is TGTGCCAGCAACCCTACGGGGGCCACCGATTACACTGAAGCTTTCTTT. Full variable domain (rest looked up from reference TRBV7-8 and TRBJ1-1): GAGVSQSPRYKVAKRGQDVALRCDPISGHVSLFWYQQALGQGPEFLTYFQNEAQLDKSGLPSDRFFAERPEGSVSTLKIQRTQQEDSAVYLCASNPTGATDYTEAFFGQGTRLTVV.

By frequency in the sample, this clone is medium-sized. V usage is TRBV7-8 and J usage is TRBJ2-7, with TRBD1 matching 7 bases. The V gene end was trimmed by 0 bases and the J gene end by 0 bases; junction bases not matched to a gene: 2. The length of the CDR3 is 15 residues. Per germline, CDR1 SGHVS and CDR2 FQNEAQ. CDR3 sequence (DNA): TGTGCCAGCAGCTTAGCGACAGGGATCTCCTACGAGCAGTACTTC. As protein: CASSLATGISYEQYF. The full variable domain, in which reference TRBV7-8 and TRBJ2-7 provide the parts outside the CDR3, is GAGVSQSPRYKVAKRGQDVALRCDPISGHVSLFWYQQALGQGPEFLTYFQNEAQLDKSGLPSDRFFAERPEGSVSTLKIQRTQQEDSAVYLCASSLATGISYEQYFGPGTRLTVT.

The chain employs TRBV7-9 and TRBJ2-7, with D perhaps TRBD1 or TRBD2 (7 bases each). CDR1 is SEHNR, CDR2 FQNEAQ, per germline (reference sequence). V lost 5 bases and J 6 bases, leaving 23 bases between the germline ends. The CDR3 sequence is 16 residues long. CDR3 bases: TGTGCCAGCAGCCCCAGGGGGGGTGGCACCTTCGGCGAGCAGTACTTC. This gives the protein CASSPRGGGTFGEQYF.

This clone was seen a handful of times. The chain joins TRBV12-2 to TRBJ2-7; the DNA was not used to check the table's D call, TRBD2. TRBV12-2 is a documented pseudogene. The CDR3 consists of 15 residues. The CDR3 DNA reads as TGTGCCAGCAGCGCACAATCGGGACTAGCGGGTGAACAGTACTTC. Its protein product is CASSAQSGLAGEQYF.

This clone was detected only once. The genes are TRBV5-6 and TRBJ2-7, with 8 bases that match TRBD1. Germline trimming cut 4 bases from V and 1 base from J; bases unmatched to any gene: 7. The CDR3 spans 15 residues. Germline CDR1 SGHDT, CDR2 YYEEEE. CDR3 in amino acids: CASSQGQGVSYEQYF. In nucleotides, the CDR3 is TGTGCCAGCAGCCAAGGACAGGGTGTATCCTACGAGCAGTACTTC.

The rearrangement joins TRBV28 to TRBJ2-7; maybe TRBD2 (6 bases). The CDR3 spans 15 residues. The V end lost 6 bases, the J end lost 2 bases, and 17 bases lay between the germline ends. CDR1 and CDR2 from the germline V gene are MDHEN and SYDVKM. The CDR3 here is CASRPHGGAPYEQYF. The DNA for the CDR3 is TGTGCCAGCAGGCCTCACGGGGGTGCTCCCTACGAGCAGTACTTC.

The J gene is TRBJ2-6, the V gene TRBV5-1; D is unresolved. V was pared by 0 bases and J by 0 bases, with 13 bases between. CDR1 SGHRS and CDR2 YFSETQ come from the germline V gene. CDR3 length: 18 residues. The chain's CDR3 is CASSLVGAASSGANVLTF. The DNA for the CDR3 is TGCGCCAGCAGCTTGGTTGGCGCTGCCAGCTCTGGGGCCAACGTCCTGACTTTC.

The V call is TRBV28, the J call TRBJ1-5; TRBD1 aligns across 7 bases. CDR1 and CDR2 from the germline V gene are MDHEN and SYDVKM. The CDR3 has 16 amino acids. Losses at the gene ends were 2 bases for V and 0 bases for J; bases not matched to a gene: 4. CDR3 protein: CASSLGQVHSNQPQHF. Written as DNA, the CDR3 is TGTGCCAGCAGTTTAGGACAGGTCCATAGCAATCAGCCCCAGCATTTT.

The chain recombines TRBV19 with TRBJ1-3, with D unclear. Germline-derived CDR1 and CDR2 are LNHDA and SQIVND (reference sequence). The CDR3 is 16 residues long. V lost 1 base and J lost 0, with 10 bases in between. The CDR3, as DNA: TGTGCCAGTAGTATAGTGGTCGGAAACTCTGGAAACACCATATATTTT. This sequence encodes CASSIVVGNSGNTIYF. The variable domain in full, with the rest retrieved from reference TRBV19 and TRBJ1-3, is DGGITQSPKYLFRKEGQNVTLSCEQNLNHDAMYWYRQDPGQGLRLIYYSQIVNDFQKGDIAEGYSVSREKKESFPLTVTSAQKNPTAFYLCASSIVVGNSGNTIYFGEGSWLTVV.

The chain employs TRBV11-2 and TRBJ2-1; D is undetermined. This CDR3 has 13 residues. V dropped 1 base and J dropped 3 bases, with 4 bases sitting between them. Germline lookup yields CDR1 SGHAT and CDR2 FQNNGV. This chain's CDR3 is CASSLGSYNEQFF. CDR3 DNA sequence: TGTGCCAGCAGCTTAGGAAGCTACAATGAGCAGTTCTTC.

V usage is TRBV15 and J usage is TRBJ2-1, with 10 bases aligning to TRBD2. V shed 2 bases, J shed 10 bases, and the junction held 8 bases outside the gene matches. CDR1 is LNHNV, CDR2 YYDKDF, per germline (reference sequence). The CDR3 sequence is 15 residues long. CDR3 protein: CATSRKTSGNGEQFF. The CDR3 nucleotides are TGTGCCACCAGCAGAAAAACTAGCGGGAATGGCGAGCAGTTCTTC. The full variable domain, completed using reference TRBV15 and TRBJ2-1, is DAMVIQNPRYQVTQFGKPVTLSCSQTLNHNVMYWYQQKSSQAPKLLFHYYDKDFNNEADTPDNFQSRRPNTSFCFLDIRSPGLGDTAMYLCATSRKTSGNGEQFFGPGTRLTVL.

The rearrangement joins TRBV15 to TRBJ1-1, with D possibly matching TRBD1 (5 bases). This CDR3 is built from 15 residues. Germline V lookup: CDR1 LNHNV, CDR2 YYDKDF (reference sequence). Trimming took off 0 bases at V and 2 bases at J, with 10 bases between the two ends. The CDR3 coding sequence is TGTGCCACCAGCAGAGAGGCAGGGTTAAACACTGAAGCTTTCTTT. It specifies CATSREAGLNTEAFF.

The J gene is TRBJ2-6, the V gene TRBV5-4; 9 bases fit TRBD2. The V segment lost 0 bases and the J segment 2 bases; nucleotides outside the gene matches: 3. Germline V lookup: CDR1 SGHNT, CDR2 YYREEE (reference sequence). CDR3 length equals 17 residues. CDR3 nucleotide sequence: TGTGCCAGCAGCTTGGCCCTAGCGGGAACTGGGGCCAACGTCCTGACTTTC. This translates into CASSLALAGTGANVLTF.

The CDR3 DNA reads TGTGCCAGCAGCTTGGCTAGAAGAAGCGCCCACCGCAATGAGCAGTTCTTC. It is translated as CASSLARRSAHRNEQFF. This chain joins TRBV5-8 and TRBJ2-1; no clear D. Germline lookup yields CDR1 SGHTS and CDR2 YDEGEE. Trimming took off 0 bases at V and 6 bases at J, with 19 bases between the two ends. The CDR3 contains 17 residues. Based on the CDR3 plus reference TRBV5-8 and TRBJ2-1, the full variable domain is EAGVTQSPTHLIKTRGQQATLRCSPISGHTSVYWYQQALGLGLQFLLWYDEGEERNRGNFPPRFSGRQFPNYSSELNVNALELEDSALYLCASSLARRSAHRNEQFFGPGTRLTVL.